The next 15 T cell receptor beta chains were all read from a single sample in a study of beta chain features in type 1 diabetes. Every isolated RNA sample was fully reverse transcribed, so sequencing captured expressed TCRB transcripts. The assay was immunoSEQ multiplex PCR, and TCRdb's table has in-frame clones only and misses some. The table includes hundreds of thousands of clones, roughly 30% detected once. Sequenced sample: naive CD4+ T cells from blood. All receptors derive from a man aged 18 to 30 in good health.

This clone was observed a handful of times. The identical CDR3 is also encoded by other nucleotide sequences in the sample. This chain connects TRBV7-9 to TRBJ1-1; no clear D gene. Trimming left V 5 bases short and J 1 base short, with 11 bases between. The CDR3 is 14 amino acids. Germline CDR1 is SEHNR and CDR2 is FQNEAQ (reference sequence). For the CDR3, the DNA is TGTGCCAGCAGCCTCGACGGAACGAACACTGAAGCTTTCTTT. This codes for CASSLDGTNTEAFF.

This clone appeared a few times. This chain connects TRBV7-3 to TRBJ2-3, with TRBD2 matching over 12 bases. The length of the CDR3 is 17 residues. The junction had 9 bases not matched to a gene; V was cut back by 2 bases and J by 6 bases. The germline gives CDR1 SGHTA, CDR2 FQGTGA. The CDR3 region is CASSLGLAGGASDTQYF. The CDR3 coding sequence is TGTGCCAGCAGCTTAGGGCTAGCGGGAGGGGCGTCGGATACGCAGTATTTT.

This rearrangement joins TRBV7-9 to TRBJ2-1; D gene uncertain. V dropped 4 bases and J dropped 6 bases, with 10 bases sitting between them. CDR3 size: 13 residues. CDR1 is SEHNR and CDR2 is FQNEAQ in the germline V gene (reference sequence). This CDR3 reads CASSSRAFNEQFF. In nucleotides, the CDR3 is TGTGCCAGCAGCTCCCGGGCCTTCAATGAGCAGTTCTTC. The full variable domain, completed using reference TRBV7-9 and TRBJ2-1, is DTGVSQNPRHKITKRGQNVTFRCDPISEHNRLYWYRQTLGQGPEFLTYFQNEAQLEKSRLLSDRFSAERPKGSFSTLEIQRTEQGDSAMYLCASSSRAFNEQFFGPGTRLTVL.

In its sample, this clone was seen a few times. The chain combines TRBV15 with TRBJ2-7; 9 nucleotides match TRBD1. CDR3 size: 14 residues. Germline V gene data show CDR1 as LNHNV and CDR2 as YYDKDF (reference sequence). The V segment lost 3 bases and the J segment 7 bases; nucleotides outside the gene matches: 7. CDR3 sequence: CATSRDRGRGEQYF. The CDR3 DNA is TGTGCCACCAGCAGGGACAGGGGACGAGGGGAGCAGTACTTC.

The genes are TRBV6-1 and TRBJ2-7; TRBD2 agrees at 10 bases. The V and J ends lost 5 bases and 4 bases, in that order; junction bases with no gene match: 2. Germline CDR1 and CDR2: MNHNS and SASEGT. The CDR3 is made up of 13 amino acids. CDR3 in amino acids: CASSWTSGYEQYF. CDR3 DNA: TGTGCCAGCAGTTGGACTAGCGGATACGAGCAGTACTTC.

This clone was seen a few times. The chain employs TRBV6-1 and TRBJ2-7; D is undetermined. Trimming stripped 5 bases from V and 4 bases from J, with 6 bases between. The CDR3 runs to 11 residues. Germline CDR1 is MNHNS and CDR2 is SASEGT. The CDR3 DNA sequence: TGTGCCAGCAGTATCAAATACGAGCAGTACTTC. Protein product: CASSIKYEQYF.

J is TRBJ2-5 and V is TRBV30; 8 nucleotides line up with TRBD1. In germline, CDR1 is GTSNPN, CDR2 SVGIG (reference sequence). The length of the CDR3 is 14 residues. Trimming removed 5 bases from V and 1 base from J; junction bases left unmatched: 6. Here the CDR3 DNA reads TGTGCCTGGGACTACGGACAGGGCCAAGAGACCCAGTACTTC. This gives the protein CAWDYGQGQETQYF.

This clone turned up a few times. The chain uses TRBV2 and TRBJ2-5; TRBD1 or TRBD2 may be the D gene (5 bases each). The CDR3 consists of 13 residues. Germline lookup yields CDR1 SNHLY and CDR2 FYNNEI. The ends were cut back, 6 bases at V and 4 bases at J, with 12 bases in the middle. The CDR3 DNA follows: TGTGCCAGCAGCTCTAGGGGACCAGAGACCCAGTACTTC. Translation gives CASSSRGPETQYF. Combining the CDR3 with reference TRBV2 and TRBJ2-5 gives the whole variable domain EPEVTQTPSHQVTQMGQEVILRCVPISNHLYFYWYRQILGQKVEFLVSFYNNEISEKSEIFDDQFSVERPDGSNFTLKIRSTKLEDSAMYFCASSSRGPETQYFGPGTRLLVL.

This clone was observed a handful of times. The V call is TRBV27, the J call TRBJ2-1, with 7 nucleotides matching TRBD2. V shed 5 bases and J 7 bases; nucleotides not matched to a gene: 17. The germline V gene has CDR1 MNHEY and CDR2 SMNVEV (reference sequence). The CDR3 runs to 17 residues. The CDR3 sequence is CASSRAPLARGWNEQFF. CDR3 DNA: TGTGCCAGCAGTCGCGCCCCACTAGCGAGAGGTTGGAATGAGCAGTTCTTC.

The sample holds a few counts of this clone. The chain couples TRBV9 to TRBJ2-7; 7 bases match TRBD2. V was pared by 4 bases and J by 5 bases, with 18 bases of the junction left unmatched. Germline CDR1 and CDR2: SGDLS and YYNGEE. The CDR3 is 17 amino acids. DNA of the CDR3: TGTGCCAGCAGCCCCGGACGAGCGGGGCTCAGAGTGCACGAGCAGTACTTC. Its translation is CASSPGRAGLRVHEQYF.

CDR3 DNA: TGCGCCAGCAGCCCGTGGGACTACACAGATACGCAGTATTTT. The encoded protein is CASSPWDYTDTQYF. The chain combines TRBV5-1 with TRBJ2-3, with TRBD2 matching over 7 bases. From germline, CDR1 is SGHRS and CDR2 YFSETQ. This CDR3 region has 14 residues. V was pared by 4 bases and J by 2 bases, with 4 bases of the junction left unmatched.

The chain has TRBV7-6 and TRBJ2-3, with 9 bases aligning to TRBD2. The CDR3 totals 17 residues. Germline loops: CDR1 SGHVS, CDR2 FNYEAQ. The J segment lost 5 bases and the V segment lost 0 bases, leaving 9 bases of the junction unmatched. This CDR3 is CASSLAHIAGAGDTQYF. The CDR3 DNA reads TGTGCCAGCAGCTTAGCCCACATAGCGGGAGCAGGAGATACGCAGTATTTT.

The rearrangement links TRBV9 to TRBJ2-1; tentative D call: TRBD1 (6 bases). The V and J ends lost 4 bases and 7 bases respectively, with 21 bases between them. The CDR3 covers 16 residues. Germline V CDR1 and CDR2: SGDLS, YYNGEE. Here the CDR3 reads CASSPPYRERWNEQFF. The CDR3 bases are TGTGCCAGCAGCCCTCCCTACAGGGAACGTTGGAATGAGCAGTTCTTC. Combining the CDR3 with reference TRBV9 and TRBJ2-1 gives the whole variable domain DSGVTQTPKHLITATGQRVTLRCSPRSGDLSVYWYQQSLDQGLQFLIQYYNGEERAKGNILERFSAQQFPDLHSELNLSSLELGDSALYFCASSPPYRERWNEQFFGPGTRLTVL.

Only a few counts were recorded for this clone. At one end, the junction sequence differs from germline, possibly due to a read error. J is TRBJ2-7 and V is TRBV7-2, with 12 bases that match TRBD2. The CDR3 contains 14 residues. CDR1 is SGHTA, CDR2 FQGNSA, per germline. The CDR3 loop is CASSLEVLAGGYDF. In nucleotides, the CDR3 is TGTGCCAGCAGCTTAGAGGTACTAGCGGGAGGCTATGACTTC. Based on the CDR3 plus reference TRBV7-2 and TRBJ2-7, the full variable domain is GAGVSQSPSNKVTEKGKDVELRCDPISGHTALYWYRQSLGQGLEFLIYFQGNSAPDKSGLPSDRFSAERTGGSVSTLTIQRTQQEDSAVYLCASSLEVLAGGYDFGPGTRLTVT.

This clone has only a few counts. This sequence joins TRBV4-2 and TRBJ2-3; a weak D match, TRBD2 (5 bases). Per the germline V gene, CDR1 is LGHNA and CDR2 is YNFKEQ. Trimming took 1 base from V and 2 from J, leaving 13 bases between them. This CDR3 has 16 residues. CDR3 sequence: CASSQVAAEFTDTQYF. In DNA form, the CDR3 reads TGTGCCAGCAGCCAAGTAGCAGCGGAGTTCACAGATACGCAGTATTTT.